Below, one T cell receptor (beta chain) is given with its context. Its antigen is not identified. The PCR had 60 Vbeta and 13 Jbeta primers. TCRdb keeps only in-frame clones here, not all; method: immunoSEQ multiplex PCR. The repertoire has approximately 120,000 clones, under 80% of them found once; the top ten carry about 12%. The sample is drawn from a study of cytomegalovirus exposure and HLA in healthy donors. Study-level findings and limits: One variant, a missense change in DCLRE1C, was linked in a later analysis to TCR beta V- and J-gene trimming. Reportedly, fewer N-insertions than the approximately 690-donor mean appeared in an Asian-associated ancestry cluster in a later analysis. What a later analysis showed was that several of the most significant clusters appeared linked to common viral pathogens.

Donors had nominal health at sampling but likely had unrecorded immune exposures. This sequence was found in a woman aged 60-75 years in good health and CMV-seropositive. Source material: PBMCs.

The CDR3 DNA reads as TGTGCCAGCAGCCCCTATGGGGCAGGGTCAGCTAACACTGAAGCTTTCTTT. Amino acids: CASSPYGAGSANTEAFF. The V and J genes are TRBV7-9 and TRBJ1-1; weak D call: TRBD1 (5 bases). CDR3 length: 17 residues. The ends were cut back, 5 bases at V and 2 bases at J, with 21 bases in the middle. Germline-derived CDR1 and CDR2 are SEHNR and FQNEAQ (reference sequence).